The entry below gives a single T cell receptor (beta chain) sequence along with its context. Its antigen is undetermined. The data were taken from a study of shared clonotypes between healthy human individuals. The assay was immunoSEQ multiplex PCR, and TCRdb's table has in-frame clones only and misses some. The sample contains approximately 1.1 million clones, approximately 78% of which appear only once. Findings of the study overall: Sampling covered nothing but blood. Tissue TCR repertoires likely differ from those found in blood. Generation probabilities were higher for clonotypes shared across all four sorted-subset donors than for unshared ones.

This TCR derives from a man aged 18 to 30 in good health. Some clones in this sample may be carry-over from other donors' samples. Sequencing was done on a sample of memory CD4+ T cells from PBMCs. Subset meaning: CD45RA-negative fraction.

This chain's CDR3 is CASSLTPGLGGEVQYF. The CDR3 DNA reads TGCGCCAGCAGCTTAACCCCGGGACTAGGGGGAGAAGTGCAGTACTTC. This chain links TRBV5-1 with TRBJ2-7; 8 positions match TRBD2. The V gene's germline CDR1 is SGHRS and CDR2 YFSETQ. J was trimmed by 9 bases and V by 2 bases; bases with no gene match: 16. CDR3 size: 16 residues. The full variable domain, in which reference TRBV5-1 and TRBJ2-7 provide the parts outside the CDR3, is KAGVTQTPRYLIKTRGQQVTLSCSPISGHRSVSWYQQTPGQGLQFLFEYFSETQRNKGNFPGRFSGRQFSNSRSEMNVSTLELGDSALYLCASSLTPGLGGEVQYFGPGTRLTVT.